The next 32 T cell receptor beta chains were all read from a single sample in a study of vaccination and CD4 T cells after COVID-19. From the PCR reads, TCRdb called clonotypes with MiXCR, one entry per CDR3 protein. The repertoire holds 20,000 to 25,000 distinct CDR3 sequences, with about 57% as singletons. This material consisted of CD4+ T cells from blood, taken before SARS-CoV-2 vaccination. These receptors all stem from a human donor who had recovered from COVID-19.

In nucleotides, the CDR3 is TGCGCCAGCAGCCAAGAGGCGACAGGGGACACTGAAGCTTTCTTT. Amino acids: CASSQEATGDTEAFF. This chain uses TRBV4-1 with TRBJ1-1, with 8 positions matching TRBD1. CDR1 MGHRA and CDR2 YSYEKL come from the germline V gene. The V and J ends lost 0 bases and 3 bases, in that order; junction bases with no gene match: 3. CDR3 size: 15 residues.

CDR3 in DNA: TGTGCCAGTAGTACTCTAGCGGGAGCCCATGAGCAGTTCTTC. This gives the protein CASSTLAGAHEQFF. The chain combines TRBV19 with TRBJ2-1; 10 bases line up with TRBD2. The J segment lost 8 bases and the V segment lost 4 bases, leaving 5 bases of the junction unmatched. The CDR3 spans 14 residues. The germline CDR1 and CDR2 sequences are LNHDA and SQIVND (reference sequence).

The V and J genes are TRBV27 and TRBJ2-1; TRBD2 matches at 12 bases. V lost 4 bases and J lost 7; bases outside the gene matches: 5. The CDR3 sequence is 15 residues long. The germline CDR1 and CDR2 sequences are MNHEY and SMNVEV (reference sequence). The CDR3 sequence: CASSSTSGSENEQFF. As DNA, the CDR3 is TGTGCCAGCAGTTCGACTAGCGGGAGTGAAAATGAGCAGTTCTTC.

This chain connects TRBV4-2 to TRBJ2-1; 9 bases map to TRBD2. The germline V gene has CDR1 LGHNA and CDR2 YNFKEQ. This CDR3 has 18 amino acids. The V segment lost 4 bases and the J segment 8 bases; nucleotides outside the gene matches: 18. The CDR3 region is CASSPRLLNSGRSDEQFF. CDR3 nucleotide sequence: TGTGCCAGCAGCCCTCGCCTACTCAATAGCGGGAGAAGCGATGAGCAGTTCTTC.

The chain's CDR3 is CAWSVPGGMNTEAFF. The CDR3 bases are TGTGCCTGGAGTGTGCCAGGGGGAATGAACACTGAAGCTTTCTTT. The rearrangement joins TRBV30 to TRBJ1-1; 7 positions match TRBD1. Looked up from germline, CDR1 is GTSNPN and CDR2 is SVGIG (reference sequence). The CDR3 runs 15 residues. The junction had 4 bases not matched to a gene; V was cut back by 0 bases and J by 0 bases.

The V gene is TRBV7-8, the J gene TRBJ2-7, with 8 bases that match TRBD2. With V trimmed by 4 bases and J by 6 bases, 11 bases remained unmatched. CDR3 length: 15 amino acids. CDR1 is SGHVS, CDR2 FQNEAQ, per germline. The CDR3 DNA follows: TGTGCCAGCAGCTCCCGGCGGGGGGCCTTACTCGAGCAGTACTTC. Encoded protein: CASSSRRGALLEQYF.

V and J are TRBV29-1 and TRBJ1-1; D is perhaps TRBD1 (5 bases). The CDR3 is 14 amino acids. V was pared by 4 bases and J by 5 bases, with 17 bases between. CDR1 SQVTM and CDR2 ANQGSEA come from the germline V gene. The CDR3 protein is CSVVAGWLGTEAFF. DNA of the CDR3: TGCAGCGTTGTCGCAGGGTGGTTAGGGACTGAAGCTTTCTTT.

The V gene is TRBV24-1, the J gene TRBJ2-3, with a weak D call TRBD2 (6 bases). Germline CDR1 is KGHDR and CDR2 is SFDVKD. V dropped 9 bases and J dropped 1 base, with 16 bases sitting between them. The CDR3 has 15 residues. CDR3 residues: CATRSTGGGTDTQYF. Here the CDR3 DNA reads TGTGCCACCCGAAGCACAGGAGGGGGCACAGATACGCAGTATTTT.

The genes are TRBV7-2 and TRBJ2-7; D gene uncertain. The CDR3 consists of 14 residues. CDR1 is SGHTA and CDR2 is FQGNSA in the germline V gene. V was trimmed by 4 bases and J by 0 bases, leaving 10 bases between them. CDR3 sequence: CASSSRRSSYEQYF. The DNA of the CDR3 is TGTGCCAGCAGCTCCCGACGAAGCTCCTACGAGCAGTACTTC.

The chain has TRBV20-1 and TRBJ2-1, with 10 bases fitting TRBD2. V gave up 3 bases and J gave up 4 bases; unmatched junction bases: 9. The CDR3 is 16 amino acids. CDR1 is DFQATT, CDR2 SNEGSKA, per germline (reference sequence). The DNA for the CDR3 is TGCAGTGCTAGGGGTCCAGCGGGAGGGAGATACAATGAGCAGTTCTTC. Its translation is CSARGPAGGRYNEQFF.

CDR3 in DNA: TGTGCCAGCAGTTTAGGCAGGACGGACACAGATACGCAGTATTTT. This encodes CASSLGRTDTDTQYF. The chain couples TRBV28 to TRBJ2-3; D is ambiguous. V lost 2 bases and J 2 bases, leaving 11 bases between the germline ends. The CDR3 loop spans 15 amino acids. Germline V gene sequence: CDR1 MDHEN, CDR2 SYDVKM. Full variable domain (missing parts from reference TRBV28 and TRBJ2-3): DVKVTQSSRYLVKRTGEKVFLECVQDMDHENMFWYRQDPGLGLRLIYFSYDVKMKEKGDIPEGYSVSREKKERFSLILESASTNQTSMYLCASSLGRTDTDTQYFGPGTRLTVL.

V is TRBV10-3 and J is TRBJ2-2; perhaps TRBD1 as D (6 bases). CDR1 and CDR2 from the germline V gene are ENHRY and SYGVKD. V gave up 4 bases and J gave up 1 base, with 13 bases separating them. The CDR3 has 16 residues. The chain's CDR3 is CAISGNGGQNTGELFF. The CDR3 DNA reads as TGTGCCATCAGTGGGAATGGGGGACAGAACACCGGGGAGCTGTTTTTT.

This clonotype came up a few times. This chain links TRBV10-3 with TRBJ1-1; weak D call: TRBD1 (6 bases). Per germline, CDR1 ENHRY and CDR2 SYGVKD. The V end lost 5 bases, the J end lost 1 base, and 20 bases lay between the germline ends. The CDR3 is 17 amino acids. The CDR3 region is CAISPMGRKQGNTEAFF. In DNA form, the CDR3 reads TGTGCCATCAGTCCTATGGGGAGGAAACAGGGGAACACTGAAGCTTTCTTT.

This clonotype appeared a few times. CDR3 sequence: CASSEPTGGLGTGELFF. The CDR3 DNA reads TGTGCCAGCAGTGAGCCCACAGGGGGCCTCGGCACCGGGGAGCTGTTTTTT. V usage is TRBV25-1 and J usage is TRBJ2-2, with 9 bases aligning to TRBD1. Germline lookup yields CDR1 MGHDK and CDR2 SYGVNS. Trimming cost V 3 bases and J 4 bases; bases outside gene matches: 9. The CDR3 spans 17 residues.

A few counts support this clonotype. This chain connects TRBV7-2 to TRBJ2-2; D remains unclear. Germline-derived CDR1 and CDR2 are SGHTA and FQGNSA. Trimming pared 1 base from V and 4 bases from J, leaving 7 bases between. This CDR3 has 14 amino acids. CDR3 DNA: TGTGCCAGCAGCTTAGGTCAAGGCACCGGGGAGCTGTTTTTT. Protein: CASSLGQGTGELFF.

This chain connects TRBV7-9 to TRBJ2-7, with D possibly being TRBD2 (6 bases). Germline CDR1 SEHNR, CDR2 FQNEAQ (reference sequence). V dropped 5 bases and J dropped 1 base, with 21 bases sitting between them. The CDR3 runs 17 residues. As DNA, the CDR3 is TGTGCCAGCAGCCCTCCGGTTGGGGAGGCATTTTCCTACGAGCAGTACTTC. Amino acids: CASSPPVGEAFSYEQYF.

The gene calls are TRBV7-2 and TRBJ2-1; 8 bases are a match to TRBD1. V lost 11 bases, J lost 8 bases, and 14 bases stayed unmatched. The CDR3 has 14 residues. The germline CDR1 and CDR2 sequences are SGHTA and FQGNSA. CDR3: CASCWDRSHDEQFF. CDR3 nucleotide sequence: TGTGCCTCCTGTTGGGACAGGTCGCACGATGAGCAGTTCTTC.

The rearrangement links TRBV5-5 to TRBJ2-4, with D perhaps TRBD2 (5 bases). Germline CDR1 is SGHKS and CDR2 is YYEKEE (reference sequence). V dropped 0 bases and J dropped 8 bases, with 12 bases sitting between them. The CDR3 is made up of 14 amino acids. CDR3 coding DNA: TGTGCCAGCAGCTTGGCCGAAGGGCGGGACATTCAGTACTTC. Encoded protein: CASSLAEGRDIQYF.

This chain joins TRBV24-1 and TRBJ2-1, with D hard to call. Germline CDR1 KGHDR, CDR2 SFDVKD. V lost 4 bases to trimming and J lost 4 bases, with 16 bases between them. The CDR3 extends over 16 amino acids. CDR3: CATSDVDSLDYNEQFF. For the CDR3, the DNA is TGTGCCACCAGTGACGTAGACTCTCTCGATTACAATGAGCAGTTCTTC.

The rearrangement joins TRBV7-2 to TRBJ2-7; 8 bases line up with TRBD1. J lost 4 bases, V lost 5 bases, and 10 bases had no gene match. The CDR3 is 15 amino acids. Germline V gene lookup returns CDR1 SGHTA and CDR2 FQGNSA. The CDR3 sequence: CASSRTGGTGYEQYF. The CDR3 DNA reads TGTGCCAGCAGCCGTACAGGGGGTACTGGGTACGAGCAGTACTTC.

This clonotype was seen a single time. The chain links TRBV5-1 to TRBJ2-3; 8 bases line up with TRBD2. V shed 6 bases and J 4 bases; nucleotides not matched to a gene: 10. The CDR3 extends over 15 amino acids. Germline assignment: CDR1 SGHRS and CDR2 YFSETQ. CDR3 sequence: CASNPLAGTSDTQYF. The DNA of the CDR3 is TGCGCCAGCAATCCATTAGCGGGAACCTCAGATACGCAGTATTTT. The variable domain in full, completed from reference TRBV5-1 and TRBJ2-3, reads KAGVTQTPRYLIKTRGQQVTLSCSPISGHRSVSWYQQTPGQGLQFLFEYFSETQRNKGNFPGRFSGRQFSNSRSEMNVSTLELGDSALYLCASNPLAGTSDTQYFGPGTRLTVL.

This rearrangement joins TRBV12-3 or TRBV12-4 to TRBJ2-7; 12 bases are shared with TRBD2. CDR3 length: 16 residues. Trimming cost V 6 bases and J 2 bases; bases outside gene matches: 8. CDR3 region: CASSPTSGRTTYEQYF. In nucleotides, the CDR3 is TGTGCCAGCAGCCCTACTAGCGGGAGGACAACCTACGAGCAGTACTTC.

The gene calls are TRBV19 and TRBJ1-1, with D possibly TRBD1 on 5 matching bases. Trimming cost V 0 bases and J 1 base, with 15 bases left between them. The germline V gene has CDR1 LNHDA and CDR2 SQIVND (reference sequence). CDR3 length equals 17 residues. CDR3 sequence reads: CASSIDAPGSGNTEAFF. In nucleotides, the CDR3 is TGTGCCAGTAGTATAGATGCTCCAGGGTCTGGGAACACTGAAGCTTTCTTT.

V usage is TRBV7-2 and J usage is TRBJ1-4, with D possibly matching TRBD1 (6 bases). Trimming removed 3 bases at V and 0 bases at J, with 14 bases between. Germline V gene data show CDR1 as SGHTA and CDR2 as FQGNSA. This CDR3 is built from 17 residues. The chain's CDR3 is CASSFRGGTATNEKLFF. CDR3 sequence (DNA): TGTGCCAGCAGCTTCCGGGGGGGCACAGCAACTAATGAAAAACTGTTTTTT.

The CDR3 DNA follows: TGTGCCAGCAGTGACGGGACTAGTATCTACGAGCAGTACTTC. This encodes CASSDGTSIYEQYF. The rearrangement uses TRBV6-1 and TRBJ2-7; 8 bases are shared with TRBD2. CDR3 size: 14 residues. The germline gives CDR1 MNHNS, CDR2 SASEGT. V shed 3 bases, J shed 3 bases, and the junction held 4 bases outside the gene matches.

The chain has TRBV20-1 and TRBJ1-2; TRBD1 aligns across 9 bases. CDR1 DFQATT and CDR2 SNEGSKA come from the germline V gene (reference sequence). The CDR3 is 14 residues long. V lost 3 bases, J lost 5 bases, and 7 bases stayed unmatched. The CDR3 DNA reads TGCAGTGCTAGCCCGGGACAGGGAATGTATGGCTACACCTTC. It specifies CSASPGQGMYGYTF.

The chain recombines TRBV6-1 with TRBJ1-2; D gene ambiguous. V was shortened by 6 bases and J by 0 bases, with 20 bases between the two germline ends. The CDR3 consists of 17 residues. Germline V gives CDR1 MNHNS, CDR2 SASEGT. CDR3 nucleotides: TGTGCCAGCAGGGCCTCATCTGGAGCACCTACTAACTATGGCTACACCTTC. It codes for CASRASSGAPTNYGYTF.

V and J are TRBV20-1 and TRBJ2-7; 8 bases line up with TRBD1. J gave up 6 bases and V 0 bases, and 10 bases lay outside the gene matches. There are 15 residues in the CDR3. CDR1 is DFQATT, CDR2 SNEGSKA, per germline (reference sequence). In nucleotides, the CDR3 is TGCAGTGCTAGAGATATTCAGGGGGCGCGGGGCGAGCAGTACTTC. This sequence encodes CSARDIQGARGEQYF.

V is TRBV20-1 and J is TRBJ1-1; TRBD1 might be the D (5 bases). This CDR3 comprises 12 residues. Germline V gives CDR1 DFQATT, CDR2 SNEGSKA (reference sequence). V was trimmed by 4 bases and J by 3 bases, leaving 9 bases between them. The CDR3 loop is CSAMQGYTEAFF. CDR3 nucleotide sequence: TGCAGTGCTATGCAGGGATACACTGAAGCTTTCTTT.

This clonotype was found once. The chain joins TRBV2 to TRBJ2-1; 7 nucleotides match TRBD2. CDR3 length equals 16 residues. Trimming at V came to 2 bases and at J to 4 bases, leaving 8 bases not matched to a gene. The germline V gene has CDR1 SNHLY and CDR2 FYNNEI. CDR3 sequence reads: CASSEFKLATYNEQFF. CDR3 DNA sequence: TGTGCCAGCAGTGAATTCAAACTAGCGACTTACAATGAGCAGTTCTTC.

The chain has TRBV6-1 and TRBJ2-3; D might be TRBD2 (5 bases). Germline CDR1 and CDR2: MNHNS and SASEGT. V lost 7 bases, J lost 6 bases, and 17 bases lay in between. This CDR3 is built from 14 residues. In DNA, the CDR3 is TGTGCCAGCACCCCCCCGGGATATGAGGATACGCAGTATTTT. Protein product: CASTPPGYEDTQYF.

This clonotype has a handful of counts. The rearrangement links TRBV7-3 to TRBJ1-2; 7 positions match TRBD1. In germline, CDR1 is SGHTA, CDR2 FQGTGA. The CDR3 spans 15 residues. V lost 2 bases and J lost 4; bases outside the gene matches: 7. The CDR3 sequence is CASSLYPGGTYGYTF. The CDR3 bases are TGTGCCAGCAGCTTATATCCAGGGGGAACCTATGGCTACACCTTC.